The TCR beta chain described here comes from a study of blood T cell repertoires in COVID-19. The overall study: The samples span acute and convalescent COVID-19 from the United States, Italy and Spain.

Original analysis: Cell counts per sample came from amplifying reference gene primers. Repertoires were generated with immunoSEQ multiplex PCR, while TCRdb's copy carries only in-frame clones and drops some. V, J and clone size are those of that table, while D and trimming were read from the DNA. In the table there are around 110,000 clones, 80% of which are singletons. This CDR3 region has 14 residues. Germline V gene data show CDR1 as SGHRS and CDR2 as YFSETQ. Trimming took 3 bases from V and 6 from J, leaving 15 bases between them. The sequencing sample was made of peripheral blood. J is TRBJ1-2 and V is TRBV5-1, with D possibly being TRBD1 (6 bases). This TCR was recovered from a man aged 65 to 85 with acute or convalescent COVID-19. The CDR3 nucleotides read TGCGCCAGCAGCTCCCGGGGGGCGGAGAATGGCTACACCTTC. Protein product: CASSSRGAENGYTF.